Each of the 14 T cell receptor beta chains below was sequenced from the same sample in a study of shared clonotypes between healthy human individuals. Method: immunoSEQ multiplex PCR; TCRdb's copy keeps in-frame clones and lacks some. The sample records about 680,000 clones, about 90% being singletons. CD45RO-negative, CCR7-positively selected cells formed the naive CD8 fraction, excluding terminally differentiated effector memory CD45RA+ cells. Source material: naive CD8+ T cells sorted from blood. The receptors shown here come from a man aged 25 to 40 in good health.

The chain links TRBV7-6 to TRBJ2-1, with D unresolved. The CDR3 is 14 amino acids. V was pared by 2 bases and J by 7 bases, with 12 bases between. From germline, CDR1 is SGHVS and CDR2 FNYEAQ. The CDR3 sequence: CASSLSRIANEQFF. As DNA, the CDR3 is TGTGCCAGCAGCTTAAGCCGAATTGCGAATGAGCAGTTCTTC.

This clone showed up just once. The CDR3 DNA reads TGTGCCAGCAGCCCCCCTAGACTAGCGGGGTCGGAACAAGAGACCCAGTACTTC. Translating it yields CASSPPRLAGSEQETQYF. The chain recombines TRBV13 with TRBJ2-5; TRBD2 agrees at 11 bases. The CDR3 runs 18 residues. The germline CDR1 and CDR2 sequences are PRHDT and FYEKMQ (reference sequence). The J segment lost 2 bases and the V segment lost 5 bases, leaving 13 bases of the junction unmatched.

This clone was detected once. This chain uses TRBV2 with TRBJ2-6; 10 bases are shared with TRBD1. Unmatched junction bases numbered 5, after V lost 6 bases and J lost 0 bases. This CDR3 region has 17 residues. Looked up from germline, CDR1 is SNHLY and CDR2 is FYNNEI. In DNA, the CDR3 is TGTGCCAGCAGGTCCGGGACAGGGGACTCTGGGGCCAACGTCCTGACTTTC. It yields the protein CASRSGTGDSGANVLTF.

This chain joins TRBV5-4 and TRBJ2-2; the D gene is possibly TRBD1 (6 bases). The CDR3 sequence is 15 residues long. Germline V gene lookup returns CDR1 SGHNT and CDR2 YYREEE (reference sequence). Trimming removed 1 base at V and 4 bases at J, with 11 bases between. As DNA, the CDR3 is TGTGCCAGCAGCTTGTGGGCAGGGGCCACCGGGGAGCTGTTTTTT. Translated, it gives CASSLWAGATGELFF.

The chain carries TRBV6-5 and TRBJ2-7; TRBD2 aligns across 11 bases. This CDR3 is built from 14 residues. Germline assignment: CDR1 MNHEY and CDR2 SVGAGI. After removal of 10 bases from V and 2 bases from J, the junction contained 7 bases not matched to a gene. The CDR3 here is CATLGTSGPYEQYF. The CDR3 nucleotides are TGTGCCACCTTAGGGACTAGCGGACCCTACGAGCAGTACTTC.

The chain joins TRBV5-6 to TRBJ1-1; no reliable D call. From germline, CDR1 is SGHDT and CDR2 YYEEEE. The CDR3 contains 15 residues. V was shortened by 4 bases and J by 0 bases, with 13 bases between the two germline ends. The CDR3 DNA reads as TGTGCCAGCAGCCCGGACCCGGCCATGAACACTGAAGCTTTCTTT. Amino acid sequence: CASSPDPAMNTEAFF.

V gene TRBV4-1 combines with J gene TRBJ2-1, with 9 bases identical to TRBD1. This CDR3 is 15 amino acids long. Germline V lookup: CDR1 MGHRA, CDR2 YSYEKL. V was pared by 5 bases and J by 3 bases, with 5 bases of the junction left unmatched. Here the CDR3 DNA reads TGCGCCAGCAGCGCAAGACAGGGGGGCTACAATGAGCAGTTCTTC. Protein: CASSARQGGYNEQFF.

The gene calls are TRBV10-3 and TRBJ1-5; D remains unclear. Germline V gene data show CDR1 as ENHRY and CDR2 as SYGVKD. The CDR3 loop spans 13 amino acids. Deletions cut 7 bases from V and 0 bases from J, with 7 bases between. CDR3 amino acids: CAIKADSNQPQHF. CDR3 in DNA: TGTGCCATCAAGGCAGATAGCAATCAGCCCCAGCATTTT.

The J gene is TRBJ2-7, the V gene TRBV13; D not resolved. The CDR3 is made up of 13 amino acids. Germline V lookup: CDR1 PRHDT, CDR2 FYEKMQ (reference sequence). V was shortened by 5 bases and J by 2 bases, with 10 bases between the two germline ends. CDR3 in amino acids: CASSLWGTYEQYF. The CDR3 DNA follows: TGTGCCAGCAGCCTTTGGGGAACCTACGAGCAGTACTTC.

The chain combines TRBV4-3 with TRBJ2-1; D is ambiguous. Looked up from germline, CDR1 is LGHNA and CDR2 is YSLEER. The ends were cut back, 1 base at V and 6 bases at J, with 16 bases in the middle. The CDR3 spans 16 residues. Here the CDR3 reads CASSQGNPTMGNEQFF. The CDR3 nucleotides are TGCGCCAGCAGCCAAGGAAACCCGACGATGGGCAATGAGCAGTTCTTC.

This chain links TRBV4-1 with TRBJ1-2; D may be TRBD1 (6 bases). The CDR3 is 14 amino acids. The V end was cut by 1 base, the J end by 4 bases, with 10 bases between. Germline lookup yields CDR1 MGHRA and CDR2 YSYEKL. Here the CDR3 DNA reads TGCGCCAGCAGCCAAGCCCGGGGGGCCTATGGCTACACCTTC. Translating gives CASSQARGAYGYTF.

This clone appeared a single time. The J gene is TRBJ1-5, the V gene TRBV6-1; D might be TRBD1 (5 bases). Trimming shortened V by 10 bases and J by 7 bases, and 20 bases separated the two germline ends. The length of the CDR3 is 14 residues. CDR1 is MNHNS and CDR2 is SASEGT in the germline V gene. The CDR3 sequence is CATTDRNGAQPQHF. The CDR3 coding sequence is TGTGCCACCACGGACCGCAATGGGGCGCAGCCCCAGCATTTT.

This rearrangement joins TRBV30 to TRBJ1-1; D perhaps matches TRBD1 (6 bases). The CDR3 covers 12 residues. Germline V gives CDR1 GTSNPN, CDR2 SVGIG (reference sequence). V was clipped by 2 bases and J by 7 bases, with 11 bases between them. The CDR3 region is CAWSLWTDEAFF. CDR3 DNA: TGTGCCTGGAGTTTATGGACAGATGAAGCTTTCTTT.

V is TRBV27 and J is TRBJ2-1; D possibly corresponds to TRBD1 (6 bases). The V end was cut by 2 bases, the J end by 6 bases, with 14 bases between. From germline, CDR1 is MNHEY and CDR2 SMNVEV (reference sequence). The CDR3 is 15 residues long. CDR3 in amino acids: CASSLGVRGGNEQFF. The CDR3 nucleotides are TGTGCCAGCAGTTTAGGTGTTAGAGGGGGCAATGAGCAGTTCTTC.